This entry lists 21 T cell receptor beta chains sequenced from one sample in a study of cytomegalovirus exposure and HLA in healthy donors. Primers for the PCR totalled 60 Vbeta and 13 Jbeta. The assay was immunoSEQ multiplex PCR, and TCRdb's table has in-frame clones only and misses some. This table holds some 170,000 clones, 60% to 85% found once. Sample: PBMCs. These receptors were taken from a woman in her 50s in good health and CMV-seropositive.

CDR3 in DNA: TGTGCCAGCAGCGTAAGGACTAGCGGGACACAAGAGACCCAGTACTTC. It codes for CASSVRTSGTQETQYF. The chain couples TRBV9 to TRBJ2-5; TRBD2 agrees at 12 bases. Trimming at V came to 1 base and at J to 2 bases, leaving 3 bases not matched to a gene. Germline lookup yields CDR1 SGDLS and CDR2 YYNGEE. The CDR3 extends over 16 amino acids.

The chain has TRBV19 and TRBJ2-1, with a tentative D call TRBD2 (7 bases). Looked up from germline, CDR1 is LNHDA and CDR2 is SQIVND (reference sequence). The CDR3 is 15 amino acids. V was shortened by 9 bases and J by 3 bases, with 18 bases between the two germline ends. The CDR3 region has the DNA TGTGCCAGCACCCCGGGCGGGGGCCACTACAATGAGCAGTTCTTC. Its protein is CASTPGGGHYNEQFF.

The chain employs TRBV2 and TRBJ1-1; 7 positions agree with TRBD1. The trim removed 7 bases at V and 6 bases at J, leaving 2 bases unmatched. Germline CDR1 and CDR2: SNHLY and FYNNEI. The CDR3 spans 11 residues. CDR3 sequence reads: CASNGQAEAFF. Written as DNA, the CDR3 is TGTGCCAGCAACGGACAGGCTGAAGCTTTCTTT.

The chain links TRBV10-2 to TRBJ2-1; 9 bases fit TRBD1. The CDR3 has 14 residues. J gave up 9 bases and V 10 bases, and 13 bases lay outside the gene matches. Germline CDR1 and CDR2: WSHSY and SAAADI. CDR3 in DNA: TGCGCCACCAGGGAGGGGACAGGGTTAGGTGAGCAGTTCTTC. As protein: CATREGTGLGEQFF.

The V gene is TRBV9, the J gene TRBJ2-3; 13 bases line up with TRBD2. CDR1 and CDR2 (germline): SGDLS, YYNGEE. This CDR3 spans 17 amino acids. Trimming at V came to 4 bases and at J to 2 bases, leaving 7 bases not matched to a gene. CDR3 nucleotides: TGTGCCAGCAGCTCCCTAGGGACTAGCGGGACCACAGATACGCAGTATTTT. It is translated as CASSSLGTSGTTDTQYF.

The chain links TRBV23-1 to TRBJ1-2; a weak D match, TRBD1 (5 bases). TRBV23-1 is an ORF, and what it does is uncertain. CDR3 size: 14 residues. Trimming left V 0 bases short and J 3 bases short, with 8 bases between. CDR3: CASSQSAGDYGYTF. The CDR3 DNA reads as TGCGCCAGCAGTCAATCGGCGGGGGACTATGGCTACACCTTC.

This CDR3 reads CASSPDSPEAFF. CDR3 nucleotides: TGCGCCAGCAGCCCGGACAGCCCTGAAGCTTTCTTT. This chain joins TRBV5-1 and TRBJ1-1, with D possibly being TRBD1 (6 bases). The length of the CDR3 is 12 residues. From germline, CDR1 is SGHRS and CDR2 YFSETQ. V lost 4 bases, J lost 6 bases, and 10 bases lay in between.

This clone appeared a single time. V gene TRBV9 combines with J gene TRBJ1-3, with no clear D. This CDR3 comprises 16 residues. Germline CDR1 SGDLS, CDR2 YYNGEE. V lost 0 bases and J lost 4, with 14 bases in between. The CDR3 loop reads CASSVGKQQTGNTIYF. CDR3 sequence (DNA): TGTGCCAGCAGCGTAGGGAAGCAACAGACAGGAAACACCATATATTTT. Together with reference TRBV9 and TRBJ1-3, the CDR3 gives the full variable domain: DSGVTQTPKHLITATGQRVTLRCSPRSGDLSVYWYQQSLDQGLQFLIQYYNGEERAKGNILERFSAQQFPDLHSELNLSSLELGDSALYFCASSVGKQQTGNTIYFGEGSWLTVV.

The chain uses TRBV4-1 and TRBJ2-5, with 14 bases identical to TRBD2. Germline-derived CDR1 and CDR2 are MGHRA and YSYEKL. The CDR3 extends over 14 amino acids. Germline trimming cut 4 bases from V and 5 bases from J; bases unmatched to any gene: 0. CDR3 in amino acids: CASSRTSGGETQYF. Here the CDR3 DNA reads TGCGCCAGCAGCCGGACTAGCGGGGGGGAGACCCAGTACTTC.

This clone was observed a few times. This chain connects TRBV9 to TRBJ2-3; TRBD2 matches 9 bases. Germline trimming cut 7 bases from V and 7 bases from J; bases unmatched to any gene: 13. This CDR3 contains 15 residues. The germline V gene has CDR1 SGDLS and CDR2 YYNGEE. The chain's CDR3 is CASAGGSLAGYTQYF. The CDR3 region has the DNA TGTGCCAGCGCGGGGGGCTCGCTAGCGGGGTATACGCAGTATTTT.

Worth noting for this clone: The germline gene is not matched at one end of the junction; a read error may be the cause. As DNA, the CDR3 is TGTTCCAGCAGCTCCGAGGACAGGGGAGGTGAAAAACTGTTTTTT. Translated, it gives CSSSSEDRGGEKLFF. V gene TRBV7-9 combines with J gene TRBJ1-4, with 9 positions matching TRBD1. Germline V gene lookup returns CDR1 SEHNR and CDR2 FQNEAQ (reference sequence). This CDR3 has 15 residues.

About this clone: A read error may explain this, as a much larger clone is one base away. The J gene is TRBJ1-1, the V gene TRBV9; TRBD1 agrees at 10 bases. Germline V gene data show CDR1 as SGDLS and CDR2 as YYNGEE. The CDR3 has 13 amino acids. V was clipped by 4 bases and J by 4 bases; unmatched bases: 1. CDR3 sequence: CASSRTGGTEAFF. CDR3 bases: TGTGCCAGCAGCCGGACAGGGGGCACTGAAGCTTTCTTT.

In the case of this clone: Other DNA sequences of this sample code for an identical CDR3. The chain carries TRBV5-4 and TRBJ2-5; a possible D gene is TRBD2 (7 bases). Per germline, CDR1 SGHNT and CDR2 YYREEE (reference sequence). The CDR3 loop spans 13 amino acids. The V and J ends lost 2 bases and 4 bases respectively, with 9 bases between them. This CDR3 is CASSFRGGETQYF. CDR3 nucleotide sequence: TGTGCCAGCAGCTTTAGGGGGGGAGAGACCCAGTACTTC.

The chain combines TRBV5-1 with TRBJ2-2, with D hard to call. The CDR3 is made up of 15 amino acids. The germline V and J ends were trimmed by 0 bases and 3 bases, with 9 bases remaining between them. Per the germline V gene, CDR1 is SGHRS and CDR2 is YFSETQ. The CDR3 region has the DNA TGCGCCAGCAGCTTGGGTCTCGGTGACACCGGGGAGCTGTTTTTT. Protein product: CASSLGLGDTGELFF. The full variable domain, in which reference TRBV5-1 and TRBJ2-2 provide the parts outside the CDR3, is KAGVTQTPRYLIKTRGQQVTLSCSPISGHRSVSWYQQTPGQGLQFLFEYFSETQRNKGNFPGRFSGRQFSNSRSEMNVSTLELGDSALYLCASSLGLGDTGELFFGEGSRLTVL.

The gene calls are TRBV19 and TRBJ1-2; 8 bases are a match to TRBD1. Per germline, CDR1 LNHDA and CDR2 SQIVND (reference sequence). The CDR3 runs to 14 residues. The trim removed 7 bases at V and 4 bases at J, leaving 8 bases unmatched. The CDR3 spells CASNRQGNAYGYTF. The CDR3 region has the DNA TGTGCCAGTAACCGACAGGGGAATGCCTATGGCTACACCTTC.

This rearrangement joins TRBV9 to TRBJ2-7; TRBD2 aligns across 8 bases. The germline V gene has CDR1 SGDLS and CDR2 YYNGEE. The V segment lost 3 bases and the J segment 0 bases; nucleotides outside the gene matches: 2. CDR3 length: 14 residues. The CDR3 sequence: CASSAGGVSYEQYF. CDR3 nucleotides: TGTGCCAGCAGCGCCGGGGGGGTCTCCTACGAGCAGTACTTC.

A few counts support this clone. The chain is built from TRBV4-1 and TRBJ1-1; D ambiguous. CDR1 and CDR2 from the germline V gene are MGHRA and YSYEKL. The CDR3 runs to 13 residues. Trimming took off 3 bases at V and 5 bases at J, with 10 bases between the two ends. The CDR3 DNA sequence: TGCGCCAGCAGCCAGCTCAGAAAGACTGAAGCTTTCTTT. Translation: CASSQLRKTEAFF.

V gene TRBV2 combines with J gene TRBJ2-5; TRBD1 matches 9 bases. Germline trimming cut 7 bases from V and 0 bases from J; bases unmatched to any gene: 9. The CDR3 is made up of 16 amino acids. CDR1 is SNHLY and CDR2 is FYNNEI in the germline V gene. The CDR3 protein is CASMRQGVLYQETQYF. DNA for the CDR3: TGTGCCAGCATGAGACAGGGGGTTTTGTACCAAGAGACCCAGTACTTC.

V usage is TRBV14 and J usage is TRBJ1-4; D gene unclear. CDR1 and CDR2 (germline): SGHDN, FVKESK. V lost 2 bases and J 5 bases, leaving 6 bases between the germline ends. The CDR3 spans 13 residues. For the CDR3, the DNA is TGTGCCAGCAGCCAACAGTTAAATGAAAAACTGTTTTTT. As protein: CASSQQLNEKLFF.

CDR3 bases: TGTGCCAGTACCGACAGCGTAGCCAAAAACATTCAGTACTTC. Amino acid sequence: CASTDSVAKNIQYF. The chain combines TRBV19 with TRBJ2-4; the D gene is possibly TRBD1 (5 bases). Germline CDR1 and CDR2: LNHDA and SQIVND (reference sequence). V was pared by 7 bases and J by 0 bases, with 10 bases between. The CDR3 runs to 14 residues.

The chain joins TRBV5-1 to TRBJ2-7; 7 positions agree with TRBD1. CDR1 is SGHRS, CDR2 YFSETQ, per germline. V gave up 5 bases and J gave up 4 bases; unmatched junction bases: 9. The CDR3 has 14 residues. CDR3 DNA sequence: TGCGCCAGCAGTCAGCAGGGGGTGTCGTACGAGCAGTACTTC. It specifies CASSQQGVSYEQYF.